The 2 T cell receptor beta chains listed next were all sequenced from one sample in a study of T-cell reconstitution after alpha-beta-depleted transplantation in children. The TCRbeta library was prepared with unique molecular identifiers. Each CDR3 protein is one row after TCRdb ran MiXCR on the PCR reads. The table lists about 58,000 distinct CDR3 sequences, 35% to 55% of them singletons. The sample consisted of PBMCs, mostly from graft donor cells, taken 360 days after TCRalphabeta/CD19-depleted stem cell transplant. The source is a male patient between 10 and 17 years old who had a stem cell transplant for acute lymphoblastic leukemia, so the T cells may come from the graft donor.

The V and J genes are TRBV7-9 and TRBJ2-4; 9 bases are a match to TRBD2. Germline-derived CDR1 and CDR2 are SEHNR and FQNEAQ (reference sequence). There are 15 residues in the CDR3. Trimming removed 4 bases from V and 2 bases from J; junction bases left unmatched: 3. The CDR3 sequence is CASSWREGTKNIQYF. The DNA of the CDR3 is TGTGCCAGCAGCTGGCGGGAGGGGACCAAAAACATTCAGTACTTC. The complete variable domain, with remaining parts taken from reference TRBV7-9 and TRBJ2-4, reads DTGVSQNPRHKITKRGQNVTFRCDPISEHNRLYWYRQTLGQGPEFLTYFQNEAQLEKSRLLSDRFSAERPKGSFSTLEIQRTEQGDSAMYLCASSWREGTKNIQYFGAGTRLSVL.

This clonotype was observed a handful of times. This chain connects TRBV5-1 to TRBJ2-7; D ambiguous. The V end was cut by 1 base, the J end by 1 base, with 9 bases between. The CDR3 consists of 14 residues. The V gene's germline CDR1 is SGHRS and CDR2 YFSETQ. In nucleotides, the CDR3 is TGCGCCAGCAGCTTGATGCGGTTTTCCTACGAGCAGTACTTC. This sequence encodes CASSLMRFSYEQYF.